A single sample is the source of the 13 T cell receptor beta chains below, sequenced in a study of control samples from healthy donors and cancer patients. Generated by immunoSEQ multiplex PCR, the TCRdb table keeps only in-frame clones and is missing some. The table lists about 40,000 clones, around 87% of them singletons, with 10% to 13% in the top ten. Sequenced: PBMCs. All receptors come from a woman in her sixties with lung cancer.

V is TRBV6-5 and J is TRBJ2-7; perhaps TRBD2 as D (7 bases). The CDR3 covers 15 residues. Germline V gene lookup returns CDR1 MNHEY and CDR2 SVGAGI. Trimming left V 7 bases short and J 3 bases short, with 19 bases between. The CDR3 loop reads CASTPEAGAIYEQYF. The CDR3 coding sequence is TGTGCCAGCACCCCAGAGGCGGGGGCGATCTACGAGCAGTACTTC.

The chain joins TRBV28 to TRBJ2-3; D gene unclear. Trimming took off 5 bases at V and 2 bases at J, with 14 bases between the two ends. CDR1 and CDR2 from the germline V gene are MDHEN and SYDVKM. This CDR3 contains 15 residues. The CDR3 spells CASSAPSSLTDTQYF. The CDR3 DNA reads TGTGCCAGCAGTGCCCCCTCCTCCCTCACAGATACGCAGTATTTT.

This chain connects TRBV6-2 or TRBV6-3 to TRBJ1-1; D possibly corresponds to TRBD1 (5 bases). CDR3 length: 14 residues. Looked up from germline, CDR1 is MNHEY and CDR2 is SVGEGT. V lost 5 bases and J 0 bases, leaving 10 bases between the germline ends. The CDR3 bases are TGTGCCAGCAGTCACGGGGGACTGAACACTGAAGCTTTCTTT. Its protein product is CASSHGGLNTEAFF.

The chain has TRBV5-1 and TRBJ2-1, with D perhaps TRBD2 (5 bases). The V end lost 0 bases, the J end lost 2 bases, and 12 bases lay between the germline ends. CDR3 length equals 16 residues. Germline CDR1 is SGHRS and CDR2 is YFSETQ. The CDR3 DNA sequence: TGCGCCAGCAGCTTGGGTGGGATGGGAGCCTACAATGAGCAGTTCTTC. The encoded protein is CASSLGGMGAYNEQFF.

The genes are TRBV16 and TRBJ1-2; D remains ambiguous. This CDR3 has 13 amino acids. Germline CDR1 and CDR2: KGHSY and FQNENV. V was cut by 3 bases and J by 2 bases, with 7 bases left in between. The CDR3 DNA reads as TGTGCCAGCAGCCATGACAAAAACTATGGCTACACCTTC. Translated: CASSHDKNYGYTF.

The CDR3 region has the DNA TGTGCCAGCAGCCCTGTGGGGATAACAGAGACCCAGTACTTC. Its translation: CASSPVGITETQYF. The chain is built from TRBV4-2 and TRBJ2-5; D unclear. Germline loops: CDR1 LGHNA, CDR2 YNFKEQ. Trimming removed 4 bases at V and 4 bases at J, with 13 bases between. CDR3 length equals 14 residues.

The chain couples TRBV7-2 to TRBJ2-1, with D possibly matching TRBD1 (6 bases). V lost 3 bases and J lost 0, with 12 bases in between. The CDR3 is 16 residues long. Germline V gives CDR1 SGHTA, CDR2 FQGNSA. The CDR3 DNA sequence: TGTGCCAGCAGCTTCTACAGGGCTAACTCCTACAATGAGCAGTTCTTC. The encoded protein is CASSFYRANSYNEQFF.

The chain has TRBV19 and TRBJ2-1, with D tentatively TRBD1 or TRBD2 (6 bases each). Trimming took off 5 bases at V and 4 bases at J, with 15 bases between the two ends. The CDR3 has 15 residues. The germline gives CDR1 LNHDA, CDR2 SQIVND (reference sequence). CDR3 region: CASSAKGGTYNEQFF. The CDR3 DNA sequence: TGTGCCAGTAGTGCCAAAGGCGGGACATACAATGAGCAGTTCTTC.

The genes are TRBV30 and TRBJ2-5; TRBD1 matches 11 bases. The CDR3 is 14 amino acids. With V trimmed by 3 bases and J by 2 bases, 2 bases remained unmatched. Germline assignment: CDR1 GTSNPN and CDR2 SVGIG (reference sequence). The CDR3 is CAWSGQGAQETQYF. The CDR3 bases are TGTGCCTGGAGCGGACAGGGGGCTCAAGAGACCCAGTACTTC.

V gene TRBV2 combines with J gene TRBJ2-3; tentatively, D is TRBD2 (5 bases). This CDR3 is 13 amino acids long. The V end was cut by 4 bases, the J end by 2 bases, with 7 bases between. Germline V gene lookup returns CDR1 SNHLY and CDR2 FYNNEI. The CDR3 here is CASSVDYTDTQYF. DNA of the CDR3: TGTGCCAGCAGTGTAGACTACACAGATACGCAGTATTTT.

This chain connects TRBV7-7 to TRBJ2-5; TRBD2 matches at 16 bases. CDR3 length equals 15 residues. CDR1 and CDR2 (germline): SSHAT, FNYEAQ (reference sequence). V gave up 8 bases and J gave up 2 bases; unmatched junction bases: 2. CDR3 nucleotide sequence: TGTGCCAGCGCGGGACTAGCGGGAGGGCAAGAGACCCAGTACTTC. Translating gives CASAGLAGGQETQYF.

The chain combines TRBV27 with TRBJ2-1; D might be TRBD1 (5 bases). This CDR3 spans 14 amino acids. V was cut by 5 bases and J by 10 bases, with 18 bases left in between. The germline gives CDR1 MNHEY, CDR2 SMNVEV (reference sequence). CDR3 protein: CASSEQVQVGEQFF. The DNA for the CDR3 is TGTGCCAGCAGTGAACAGGTCCAAGTGGGGGAGCAGTTCTTC.

This clone was counted a single time. The chain is built from TRBV7-7 and TRBJ1-3, with a possible D match to TRBD1 (5 bases). Looked up from germline, CDR1 is SSHAT and CDR2 is FNYEAQ (reference sequence). This CDR3 is built from 14 residues. Trimming removed 5 bases from V and 0 bases from J, with 8 bases in between. The chain's CDR3 is CASSPDNSGNTIYF. The CDR3 DNA reads TGTGCCAGCAGCCCGGACAACTCTGGAAACACCATATATTTT.